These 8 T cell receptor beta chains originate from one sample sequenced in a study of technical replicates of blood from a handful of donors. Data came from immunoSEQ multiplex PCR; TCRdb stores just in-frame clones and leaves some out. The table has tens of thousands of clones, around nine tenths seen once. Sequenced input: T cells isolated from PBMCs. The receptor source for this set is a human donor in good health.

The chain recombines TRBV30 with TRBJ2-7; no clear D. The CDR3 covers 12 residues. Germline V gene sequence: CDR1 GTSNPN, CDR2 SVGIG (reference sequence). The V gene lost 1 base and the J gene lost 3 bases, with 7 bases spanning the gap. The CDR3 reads CAWSDSFYEQYF. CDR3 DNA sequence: TGTGCCTGGAGTGACTCTTTCTACGAGCAGTACTTC.

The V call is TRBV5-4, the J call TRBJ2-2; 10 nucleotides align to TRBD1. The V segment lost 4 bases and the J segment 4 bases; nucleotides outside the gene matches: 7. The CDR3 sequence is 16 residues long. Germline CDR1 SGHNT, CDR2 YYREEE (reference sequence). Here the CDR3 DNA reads TGTGCCAGCAGCCCGGAGACAGGGGGCGCCACCGGGGAGCTGTTTTTT. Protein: CASSPETGGATGELFF.

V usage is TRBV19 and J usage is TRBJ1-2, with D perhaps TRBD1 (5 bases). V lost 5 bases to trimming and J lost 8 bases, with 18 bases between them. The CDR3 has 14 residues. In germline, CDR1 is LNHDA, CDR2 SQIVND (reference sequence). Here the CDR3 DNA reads TGTGCCAGTAGTCCGGTTGAAGGGGCGGGGGGCTACACCTTC. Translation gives CASSPVEGAGGYTF.

CDR3 bases: TGTGCCAGCAGCCAACCTCGGGGGGAGGATTCACCCCTCCACTTT. Translated: CASSQPRGEDSPLHF. This sequence joins TRBV4-2 and TRBJ1-6, with D possibly TRBD1 on 5 matching bases. Germline CDR1 and CDR2: LGHNA and YNFKEQ. The V end was cut by 2 bases, the J end by 8 bases, with 13 bases between. The CDR3 is 15 residues long.

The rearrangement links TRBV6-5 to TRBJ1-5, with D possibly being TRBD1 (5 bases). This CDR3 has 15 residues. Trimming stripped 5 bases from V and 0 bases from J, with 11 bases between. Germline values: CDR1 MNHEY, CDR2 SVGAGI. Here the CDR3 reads CASSPTTDSNQPQHF. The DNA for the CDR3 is TGTGCCAGCAGTCCGACGACAGATAGCAATCAGCCCCAGCATTTT.

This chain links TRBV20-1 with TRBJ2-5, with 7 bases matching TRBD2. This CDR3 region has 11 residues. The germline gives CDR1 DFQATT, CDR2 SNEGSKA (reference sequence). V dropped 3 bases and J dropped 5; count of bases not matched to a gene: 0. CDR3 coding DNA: TGCAGTGCTAGCGGGGGGGAGACCCAGTACTTC. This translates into CSASGGETQYF.

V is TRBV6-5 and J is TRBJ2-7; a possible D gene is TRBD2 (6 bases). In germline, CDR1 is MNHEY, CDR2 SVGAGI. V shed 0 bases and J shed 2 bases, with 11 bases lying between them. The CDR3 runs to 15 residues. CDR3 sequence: CASSYSLGGAYEQYF. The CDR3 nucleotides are TGTGCCAGCAGTTACTCGCTGGGGGGTGCCTACGAGCAGTACTTC.

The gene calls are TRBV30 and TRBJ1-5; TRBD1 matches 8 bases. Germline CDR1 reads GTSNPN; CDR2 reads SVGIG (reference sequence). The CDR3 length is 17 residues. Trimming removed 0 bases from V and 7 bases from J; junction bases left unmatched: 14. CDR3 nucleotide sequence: TGTGCCTGGAGTGTAGGGACAGGTCACGGCGTTAGGCAGCCCCAGCATTTT. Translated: CAWSVGTGHGVRQPQHF.